A selection of T cell receptor beta chains follows, all from one sample in a study of blood T cells in healthy people across ages. TCRdb called the 5' RACE reads again in MiXCR, with one record for every CDR3 protein. This table has roughly 900,000 distinct CDR3 sequences, under 35% appearing once. The sequenced material came from blood. Source of these receptors: a woman older than 75 in good health. Each CDR3 is given with its conserved first and last residue. Each record gives: J gene, clone size, V gene, D gene, CDR3 length, CDR3 DNA, CDR3 protein. The D gene is left open where the match is weak. A clone size is listed for some rows: how often the clone was seen (once, few, many), or a class if it is expanded.

TRBJ2-7 | - | TRBV20-1 | TRBD1 | 16 | TGCAGAGCTAGACGTCTGGACAGGGGTCCTAACAATGAGCAGTACTTC | CRARRLDRGPNNEQYF
TRBJ2-7 | - | TRBV6-6 | TRBD2 | 16 | TGTGCCAGCAGTTACTCGGCTAGCGGGGGGTCCTACGAGCAGTACTTC | CASSYSASGGSYEQYF
TRBJ2-3 | many | TRBV5-1 | TRBD1 | 16 | TGCGCCAGCAGCTTCATAGGGACAGATAGCACAGATACGCAGTATTTT | CASSFIGTDSTDTQYF
TRBJ2-5 | many | TRBV2 | - | 13 | TGTGCCAGCAGTGAACCCAGGAGAGAGACCCAGTACTTC | CASSEPRRETQYF
TRBJ2-7 | many | TRBV10-3 | TRBD1 | 15 | TGTGCCATCAGCCCGGGACAGACAACCTCCTACGAGCAGTACTTC | CAISPGQTTSYEQYF
TRBJ2-2 | - | TRBV12-3/TRBV12-4 | TRBD1 | 16 | TGTGCCAGCAAGTTTGGGACAGTTTCGAACACCGGGGAGCTGTTTTTT | CASKFGTVSNTGELFF
TRBJ1-6 | - | TRBV12-3/TRBV12-4 | - | 14 | TGTGCCAGCAGTTTAAGATGGGGCAGGGCAACCCTCCACTTT | CASSLRWGRATLHF
TRBJ1-1 | few | TRBV7-2 | - | 14 | TGTGCCAGCAGCTTAAAAGGGTGGAACACTGAAGCTTTCTTT | CASSLKGWNTEAFF
TRBJ1-2 | few | TRBV6-5 | TRBD1 | 15 | TGTGCCAGCAGGCGCCAACCCGGGACAGGGGGGGACTACACCTTC | CASRRQPGTGGDYTF
TRBJ1-1 | few | TRBV4-3 | - | 16 | TGCGCCAGCAGCCAAGATCATCCAGGGATGAACACTGAAGCTTTCTTT | CASSQDHPGMNTEAFF
TRBJ1-5 | - | TRBV15 | - | 15 | TGTGCCACCAGCAGAGATTCAGGGTGGAGTCAGCCCCAGCATTTT | CATSRDSGWSQPQHF
TRBJ2-3 | - | TRBV12-3/TRBV12-4 | - | 12 | TGTGCCAGCAGACCGAGCGCAGATGCGCAGTATTTT | CASRPSADAQYF
TRBJ2-7 | once | TRBV28 | - | 13 | TGTGCCAGCAGACTTACAGGGTCCTACGAGCAGTACTTC | CASRLTGSYEQYF
TRBJ1-5 | few | TRBV5-8 | - | 14 | TGTGCCAGCAGCTCTGTCAGGGTCAGTCAGCCCCAGCATTTT | CASSSVRVSQPQHF
TRBJ2-5 | many | TRBV5-1 | TRBD1 | 14 | TGCGCCAGCAGCCCCGGACAGGGTAAAGAGACCCAGTACTTC | CASSPGQGKETQYF
TRBJ2-1 | - | TRBV12-3/TRBV12-4 | TRBD2 | 14 | TGTGCCAGCAGTTCGGGACTAGCGGGAAGTGAGCAGTTCTTC | CASSSGLAGSEQFF
TRBJ1-5 | - | TRBV19 | - | 15 | TGTGCCATTAGCGACAGACCTAATAGCAATCAGCCCCAGCATTTT | CAISDRPNSNQPQHF
TRBJ2-3 | many | TRBV7-2 | TRBD1 | 17 | TGTGCCAGCAGCTTAGGAAGGTCGTCAGGGGGAACAGATACGCAGTATTTT | CASSLGRSSGGTDTQYF
TRBJ1-5 | many | TRBV6-2/TRBV6-3 | - | 15 | TGTGCCAGCAGTTATTGGTCTAATAGCAATCAGCCCCAGCATTTT | CASSYWSNSNQPQHF
TRBJ2-1 | - | TRBV29-1 | TRBD1 | 14 | TGCAGCGGAAGGACGGGACAGTCCTACAATGAGCAGTTCTTC | CSGRTGQSYNEQFF
TRBJ1-1 | - | TRBV5-1 | - | 13 | TGCGCCAGCAGCTTGCCCGGGGGCACTGAAGCTTTCTTT | CASSLPGGTEAFF
TRBJ2-5 | many | TRBV20-1 | - | 14 | TGCAGTGCTAGAGATGCAGGGTACCAAGAGACCCAGTACTTC | CSARDAGYQETQYF
TRBJ2-5 | - | TRBV5-5 | - | 16 | TGTGCCAGCAGCCTGGGACAAGGGTACTCCCAAGAGACCCAGTACTTC | CASSLGQGYSQETQYF
TRBJ1-1 | few | TRBV11-3 | - | 15 | TGTGCCAGCAGCTTAGCAGATGCGAGGAACACTGAAGCTTTCTTT | CASSLADARNTEAFF
TRBJ2-1 | many | TRBV7-2 | - | 16 | TGTGCCAGCAGCCCCGGTGGAGGGGGCTCCTACAATGAGCAGTTCTTC | CASSPGGGGSYNEQFF
TRBJ2-2 | - | TRBV9 | - | 19 | TGCGCCAGCAGCGTAGGCGGAGGGGGGACTACCCTATCCACCGGGGAGCTGTTTTTT | CASSVGGGGTTLSTGELFF
TRBJ1-4 | few | TRBV5-1 | TRBD1 | 14 | TGCGCCAGCAGCGTCGGGACAGGGGACGAAAAACTGTTTTTT | CASSVGTGDEKLFF
TRBJ1-5 | many | TRBV18 | - | 15 | TGTGCCAGCAGCCCGGGACTTGGGAGCAATCAGCCCCAGCATTTT | CASSPGLGSNQPQHF
TRBJ2-1 | many | TRBV5-1 | TRBD1 | 16 | TGCGCCAGCAGCTTGGTTTTGGCAGGGGGCGGGAATGAGCAGTTCTTC | CASSLVLAGGGNEQFF
TRBJ2-3 | - | TRBV24-1 | - | 12 | TGTGCCACCAGTGACCCCCCAGATACGCAGTATTTT | CATSDPPDTQYF
TRBJ2-1 | many | TRBV7-2 | TRBD2 | 18 | TGTGCCAGCAGCTTCCCCACCCTAGCGGGGGGGGCTGAGAATGAGCAGTTCTTC | CASSFPTLAGGAENEQFF
TRBJ2-7 | - | TRBV19 | TRBD1 | 14 | TGTGCCAGTAGTCCCGACAGGGGGGACAACGAGCAGTACTTC | CASSPDRGDNEQYF
TRBJ1-6 | - | TRBV7-9 | - | 14 | TGTGCCAGCAGCTTCCAGGGTCCCCCCTCACCCCTCCACTTT | CASSFQGPPSPLHF
TRBJ1-2 | many | TRBV3-1 | TRBD1 | 15 | TGTGCCAGCAGCCAAGCCTCGGGACAGGGCTATGGCTACACCTTC | CASSQASGQGYGYTF
TRBJ1-6 | - | TRBV15 | - | 13 | TGTGCCACCAGCAGAGGGGGGGATTCACCCCTCCACTTT | CATSRGGDSPLHF
TRBJ1-2 | few | TRBV7-2 | - | 13 | TGTGCCAGCAGCTTACGGACAGAGTCGGACTACACCTTC | CASSLRTESDYTF
TRBJ2-3 | - | TRBV6-1 | - | 15 | TGTGCCAGCAGTGAAGCAGGTTACCTTGGAGATACGCAGTATTTT | CASSEAGYLGDTQYF
TRBJ2-5 | - | TRBV7-2 | - | 14 | TGTGCCAGCAGCTTTATCGGGGGGCGAGAGACCCAGTACTTC | CASSFIGGRETQYF
TRBJ2-5 | many | TRBV6-5 | TRBD1 | 14 | TGTGCCAGCAGTACCGGGACAGGGCGAGAGACCCAGTACTTC | CASSTGTGRETQYF
TRBJ1-3 | - | TRBV6-5 | - | 14 | TGTGCCAGCCACCGGTTAAACTCTGGAAACACCATATATTTT | CASHRLNSGNTIYF
TRBJ1-4 | - | TRBV5-1 | - | 13 | TGCGCCAGCAGCCACGGGACGGATGAAAAACTGTTTTTT | CASSHGTDEKLFF
TRBJ2-3 | many | TRBV20-1 | - | 14 | TGCAGTGCTAGACCGGCTAGCACCACAGATACGCAGTATTTT | CSARPASTTDTQYF
TRBJ2-3 | many | TRBV10-3 | - | 17 | TGTGCCATCAGTGAGGGATCCTCCGGACACGGCACAGATACGCAGTATTTT | CAISEGSSGHGTDTQYF
TRBJ2-7 | few | TRBV20-1 | - | 14 | TGCAGTGCTAGTGAAGGTAGCTCCTACAATGAGCAGTACTTC | CSASEGSSYNEQYF
TRBJ2-7 | - | TRBV12-3/TRBV12-4 | - | 14 | TGTGCCAGCAGTTTACAGCCGGGACCGTACGAGCAGTACTTC | CASSLQPGPYEQYF
TRBJ2-2 | - | TRBV5-1 | TRBD2 | 13 | TGCGCCACCCGGGAGGGGAACACCGGGGAGCTGTTTTTT | CATREGNTGELFF
TRBJ2-7 | - | TRBV10-2 | - | 14 | TGCGCCAGCAGTGATGGTCAGCGGGTTAGAGAGCAGTACTTC | CASSDGQRVREQYF
TRBJ2-1 | - | TRBV7-8 | - | 14 | TGTGCCAGCAGCCGAGGGCTAGGGAGCAATGAGCAGTTCTTC | CASSRGLGSNEQFF
TRBJ2-2 | few | TRBV7-2 | - | 13 | TGTGCCAGCAGCCAGGACATCACCGGGGAGCTGTTTTTT | CASSQDITGELFF
TRBJ2-3 | many | TRBV3-1 | - | 15 | TGTGCCAGCAGCCAAGACCCAGCAGCTTCAGATACGCAGTATTTT | CASSQDPAASDTQYF
TRBJ2-1 | many | TRBV2 | - | 15 | TGTGCCAGCAGGGGTCGGCAAATTTCCTACAATGAGCAGTTCTTC | CASRGRQISYNEQFF
TRBJ1-4 | - | TRBV6-6 | TRBD1 | 15 | TGTGCCAGCAGTTTAGACAGGGCCCGGGGTGAAAAACTGTTTTTT | CASSLDRARGEKLFF
TRBJ2-1 | many | TRBV6-2/TRBV6-3 | TRBD2 | 20 | TGTGCCAGCAGCACCAGACTCAGGACTAGCGGGTGGGAGGGGCACAATGAGCAGTTCTTC | CASSTRLRTSGWEGHNEQFF